These 10 T cell receptor beta chains came from one sample sequenced in a study of molecular identifiers for immune sequencing clone quantification. TCRdb analysed the PCR reads with MiXCR anew, one entry per CDR3 protein. Found here are about 36,000 distinct CDR3 sequences, around 18% of them singletons; the top ten hold 6.7%. Sample: naive CD8+ T cells from blood, with Jurkat cell RNA spiked in. Subset meaning: FACS-sorted CD8+CD4-CCR7+CD45RA+ naive T cells. These receptors all come from a human donor in good health. Some libraries in this study had Jurkat cell RNA spiked in.

Only a few counts were recorded for this clonotype. The chain recombines TRBV7-9 with TRBJ2-1, with 11 bases fitting TRBD2. This CDR3 is built from 16 residues. Germline CDR1 and CDR2: SEHNR and FQNEAQ (reference sequence). V was clipped by 3 bases and J by 2 bases; unmatched bases: 3. The CDR3 DNA reads as TGTGCCAGCAGCTTCGATAGCGGGAGGGCCTACAATGAGCAGTTCTTC. Amino acids: CASSFDSGRAYNEQFF.

Points on this clonotype: This may come from a read error, since a much larger clone is one base off. The genes are TRBV10-3 and TRBJ1-6; D gene uncertain. The CDR3 spans 15 residues. Trimming cost V 8 bases and J 0 bases, with 11 bases left between them. Looked up from germline, CDR1 is ENHRY and CDR2 is SYGVKD. The CDR3 reads CAIAGDGSYNSPLHF. CDR3 sequence (DNA): TGTGCCATCGCGGGTGACGGCTCCTATAATTCACCCCTCCACTTT.

J is TRBJ2-1 and V is TRBV5-5; D unclear. This CDR3 has 11 residues. The ends were cut back, 6 bases at V and 9 bases at J, with 10 bases in the middle. The germline CDR1 and CDR2 sequences are SGHKS and YYEKEE (reference sequence). CDR3 sequence reads: CASTSSSEQFF. The DNA for the CDR3 is TGTGCCAGCACCAGCAGTAGTGAGCAGTTCTTC.

This clonotype was recorded at least ten times. The chain carries TRBV20-1 and TRBJ2-5, with 12 nucleotides matching TRBD2. The length of the CDR3 is 16 residues. CDR1 is DFQATT, CDR2 SNEGSKA, per germline (reference sequence). With 2 bases clipped from V and 4 bases from J, the junction kept 8 bases outside the gene matches. This CDR3 is CSARNLAGGAPETQYF. CDR3 bases: TGCAGTGCTAGAAACCTAGCGGGAGGGGCCCCAGAGACCCAGTACTTC.

This clonotype was detected only a few times. V is TRBV5-8 and J is TRBJ2-2; D is perhaps TRBD1 (7 bases). This CDR3 has 18 amino acids. Per the germline V gene, CDR1 is SGHTS and CDR2 is YDEGEE. V shed 4 bases and J shed 1 base, with 20 bases lying between them. The DNA of the CDR3 is TGTGCCAGCAGCCTATTCATACGCGGGACAGTGAACACCGGGGAGCTGTTTTTT. Translating it yields CASSLFIRGTVNTGELFF.

On this clonotype: A much larger clone differs from this one at a single base, so this may be a read error. The V and J genes are TRBV7-6 and TRBJ2-7, with 11 positions matching TRBD2. CDR3 length: 16 amino acids. The germline V gene has CDR1 SGHVS and CDR2 FNYEAQ. For the CDR3, the DNA is TGTGCCAGCAGCTACGGACTAGCGGGCAATAGCTACGAGCAGCACTTC. It specifies CASSYGLAGNSYEQHF.

This clonotype showed up just a few times. The CDR3 region has the DNA TGTGCCAGCAGTTTATTGAGTTACGAGCAGTACTTC. It translates to CASSLLSYEQYF. This chain connects TRBV28 to TRBJ2-7, with D hard to call. Trimming cost V 1 base and J 4 bases, with 5 bases left between them. The V gene's germline CDR1 is MDHEN and CDR2 SYDVKM. The CDR3 covers 12 residues.

The V gene is TRBV5-6, the J gene TRBJ2-7; TRBD2 matches 11 bases. V was pared by 4 bases and J by 1 base, with 7 bases of the junction left unmatched. The CDR3 consists of 16 residues. The germline CDR1 and CDR2 sequences are SGHDT and YYEEEE. The CDR3 DNA reads TGTGCCAGCAGCCCGTGGGTAGCGGGAGGGTCCTACGAGCAGTACTTC. Residues: CASSPWVAGGSYEQYF.

This clonotype turned up a few times. The gene calls are TRBV28 and TRBJ2-5, with D perhaps TRBD1 (6 bases). Germline CDR1 MDHEN, CDR2 SYDVKM. The CDR3 has 16 amino acids. The V end was cut by 3 bases, the J end by 1 base, with 15 bases between. The CDR3 reads CASSLMAGVGQETQYF. CDR3 DNA: TGTGCCAGCAGTTTGATGGCAGGGGTGGGCCAAGAGACCCAGTACTTC.

Concerning this clonotype: This may arise from a read error, as a much more abundant clone is one base away. The chain is built from TRBV28 and TRBJ1-1; possibly TRBD1 for D (6 bases). Germline assignment: CDR1 MDHEN and CDR2 SYDVKM. CDR3 length: 13 residues. CDR3 loop: CASRGTFNTGAFF. In nucleotides, the CDR3 is TGTGCCAGCAGGGGGACATTCAACACTGGAGCTTTCTTT.